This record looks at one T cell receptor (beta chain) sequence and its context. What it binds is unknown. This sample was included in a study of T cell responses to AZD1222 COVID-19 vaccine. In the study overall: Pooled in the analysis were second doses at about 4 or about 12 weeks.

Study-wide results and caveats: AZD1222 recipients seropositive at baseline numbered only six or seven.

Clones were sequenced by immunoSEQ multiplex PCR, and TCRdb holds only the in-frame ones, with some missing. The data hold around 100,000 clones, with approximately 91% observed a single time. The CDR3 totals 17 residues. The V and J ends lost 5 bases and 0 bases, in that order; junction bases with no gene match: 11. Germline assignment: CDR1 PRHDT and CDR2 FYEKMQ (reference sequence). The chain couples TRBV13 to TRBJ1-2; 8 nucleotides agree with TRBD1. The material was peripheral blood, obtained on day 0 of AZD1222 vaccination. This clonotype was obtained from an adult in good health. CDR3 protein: CASSPATGVQANYGYTF. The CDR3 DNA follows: TGTGCCAGCAGCCCGGCGACAGGGGTCCAAGCTAACTATGGCTACACCTTC.